This is a list of T cell receptor beta chains from one sample in a study of cytomegalovirus exposure and HLA in healthy donors. TCRdb's copy holds only in-frame clones and misses some; the assay was immunoSEQ multiplex PCR. The table has fewer than 250,000 clones, less than 85% seen once; the top ten hold under 5%. The specimen was PBMCs. The receptor source for this set is a man under 40 in good health and CMV-seropositive. Both conserved end residues are part of each CDR3. A D gene is named only where the DNA matches it firmly. Where a row states a size, it is once, few, many or the class of an expanded clone; other rows omit it.

v_call	j_call	clone_size	d_call	cdr3_aa	cdr3_nt
TRBV27	TRBJ1-1	-	-	CASSQLSERGRAFF	TGTGCCAGCAGTCAACTCTCCGAGCGGGGTCGGGCTTTCTTT
TRBV19	TRBJ1-2	-	-	CASSIDHARGYTF	TGTGCCAGTAGTATAGACCACGCGAGGGGCTACACCTTC
TRBV6-4	TRBJ2-2	-	TRBD2	CASSESLAGATTGELFF	TGTGCCAGCAGTGAATCACTAGCGGGAGCGACCACCGGGGAGCTGTTTTTT
TRBV6-4	TRBJ2-7	once	-	CASRGGLADPVTYEQYF	TGTGCCAGCAGGGGGGGCCTAGCGGATCCTGTAACCTACGAGCAGTACTTC
TRBV4-3	TRBJ1-2	-	-	CASSKHSEGYTF	TGCGCCAGCAGCAAGCACTCCGAGGGCTACACCTTC
TRBV20-1	TRBJ1-1	-	TRBD1	CSAWTGDHAFF	TGCAGTGCGTGGACAGGGGACCATGCTTTCTTT
TRBV9	TRBJ1-2	-	-	CASSPDRSYGYTF	TGTGCCAGCAGCCCCGACAGGAGCTATGGCTACACCTTC
TRBV2	TRBJ2-2	-	-	CASRTGNTGELFF	TGTGCCAGCAGAACAGGGAACACCGGGGAGCTGTTTTTT
TRBV19	TRBJ2-4	-	TRBD2	CASSHSGMMNF	TGTGCCAGTAGCCATAGCGGGATGATGAACTTC
TRBV4-3	TRBJ1-2	-	TRBD1	CASSQLVQGAGYGYTF	TGCGCCAGCAGCCAATTGGTACAGGGGGCTGGCTATGGCTACACCTTC
TRBV7-2	TRBJ2-3	-	TRBD2	CASSLRDGRGDTQYF	TGTGCCAGCAGCTTGAGGGACGGGAGGGGAGATACGCAGTATTTT
TRBV19	TRBJ2-7	-	TRBD2	CASSRAGDWGEQYF	TGTGCCAGTAGTAGGGCGGGAGACTGGGGAGAGCAGTACTTC
TRBV4-3	TRBJ2-7	-	TRBD1	CASSHRTGDEQYF	TGCGCCAGCAGCCATCGGACAGGGGACGAGCAGTACTTC
TRBV20-1	TRBJ1-1	-	-	CSPGGRTEAFF	TGCAGTCCGGGTGGGAGAACTGAAGCTTTCTTT
TRBV5-1	TRBJ2-6	-	-	CASSLRSDSSRSGANVLTF	TGCGCCAGCAGCTTGAGGTCCGACTCTTCTCGCTCTGGGGCCAACGTCCTGACTTTC
TRBV11-3	TRBJ2-7	-	-	CASSFGRGYEQYF	TGTGCCAGCAGCTTTGGCAGGGGCTACGAGCAGTACTTC
TRBV7-6	TRBJ2-5	-	TRBD2	CASSLPGRGQETQYF	TGTGCCAGCAGCTTACCCGGGCGGGGGCAAGAGACCCAGTACTTC
TRBV27	TRBJ2-1	-	-	CASSPAPTGAPYNEQFF	TGTGCCAGCAGTCCTGCCCCGACAGGAGCTCCATACAATGAGCAGTTCTTC
TRBV7-2	TRBJ2-3	-	TRBD1	CASSPFHGDRFTDTQYF	TGTGCCAGCAGCCCATTTCACGGGGACAGGTTCACAGATACGCAGTATTTT
TRBV6-5	TRBJ1-1	few	-	CASSYSRQNTEAFF	TGTGCCAGCAGTTACTCGCGACAGAACACTGAAGCTTTCTTT
TRBV5-1	TRBJ2-5	-	-	CASSIRTGGEETQYF	TGCGCCAGCAGCATCCGGACAGGCGGGGAGGAGACCCAGTACTTC
TRBV7-9	TRBJ1-5	-	-	CASSLAGSGNQPQHF	TGTGCCAGCAGCTTAGCGGGTAGCGGAAATCAGCCCCAGCATTTT
TRBV7-6	TRBJ2-5	few	TRBD1	CASSLVRGQETQYF	TGTGCCAGCAGCTTGGTCAGGGGGCAAGAGACCCAGTACTTC
TRBV4-3	TRBJ2-3	-	-	CASSQGTVYTDTQYF	TGCGCCAGCAGCCAAGGGACAGTCTACACAGATACGCAGTATTTT
TRBV10-3	TRBJ2-3	-	TRBD2	CASPSGQQYF	TGTGCCAGCCCTAGCGGTCAGCAGTATTTT
TRBV6-5	TRBJ2-1	-	TRBD1	CASSSRTGNEQFF	TGTGCCAGCAGTTCCCGGACAGGAAATGAGCAGTTCTTC
TRBV6-5	TRBJ2-7	-	-	CASSPQGNEQYF	TGTGCCAGCAGTCCTCAGGGAAACGAGCAGTACTTC
TRBV10-3	TRBJ2-3	-	-	CAISDPRGPLTDTQYF	TGTGCCATCAGTGACCCGCGGGGGCCTCTCACAGATACGCAGTATTTT
TRBV5-1	TRBJ1-2	-	-	CASSFDLSYTGLGYGYTF	TGCGCCAGCAGCTTCGATCTCTCCTATACAGGGTTGGGGTATGGCTACACCTTC
TRBV27	TRBJ2-1	-	-	CASSLSGGQTSRNNEQFF	TGTGCCAGCAGTTTATCGGGGGGCCAGACTAGCCGTAACAATGAGCAGTTCTTC
TRBV5-1	TRBJ1-1	-	-	CASSFTGIMNTEAFF	TGCGCCAGCAGCTTTACAGGGATTATGAACACTGAAGCTTTCTTT
TRBV4-2	TRBJ1-2	-	TRBD1	CASSQERGWTGGFYGYTF	TGTGCCAGCAGCCAAGAGAGAGGGTGGACAGGGGGCTTCTATGGCTACACCTTC
TRBV28	TRBJ2-7	-	-	CASSQLASGSYEQYF	TGTGCCAGCAGCCAACTAGCTTCGGGATCCTACGAGCAGTACTTC
TRBV6-5	TRBJ2-3	-	TRBD2	CASSFPTSERADTQYF	TGTGCCAGCAGTTTTCCCACTAGCGAACGGGCAGATACGCAGTATTTT
TRBV28	TRBJ2-3	-	-	CASYKREPRASKDTQYF	TGTGCCAGCTATAAACGGGAACCGCGGGCCTCGAAGGATACGCAGTATTTT
TRBV6-6	TRBJ2-7	-	TRBD2	CASSHGLAGPPYEQYF	TGTGCCAGCAGCCACGGACTAGCGGGACCTCCCTACGAGCAGTACTTC
TRBV9	TRBJ1-1	-	TRBD1	CASSPRTGGDDFTEAFF	TGTGCCAGCAGCCCCCGGACAGGGGGTGACGACTTCACTGAAGCTTTCTTT
TRBV5-1	TRBJ1-4	-	-	CASSLSPTTAGGATNEKLFF	TGCGCCAGCAGTTTGTCTCCCACGACAGCGGGAGGAGCAACTAATGAAAAACTGTTTTTT
TRBV28	TRBJ1-5	few	TRBD1	CATQGQGGNQPQHF	TGTGCCACCCAAGGACAGGGAGGCAATCAGCCCCAGCATTTT
TRBV7-2	TRBJ2-2	-	-	CASSLVRGELFF	TGTGCCAGCAGCTTAGTACGGGGGGAGCTGTTTTTT
TRBV10-3	TRBJ1-5	-	-	CAISPGQNNQPQHF	TGTGCCATCAGTCCCGGACAGAACAATCAGCCCCAGCATTTT
TRBV6-1	TRBJ2-5	-	TRBD2	CASSEGASGRETQYF	TGTGCCAGCAGTGAAGGCGCTAGCGGGAGGGAGACCCAGTACTTC
TRBV9	TRBJ2-5	-	TRBD2	CASSVAAGGPSETQYF	TGTGCCAGCAGCGTAGCGGCGGGAGGTCCTTCTGAGACCCAGTACTTC
TRBV7-9	TRBJ2-3	-	TRBD2	CASSLGLAGARNTDTQYF	TGTGCCAGCAGCTTAGGGCTAGCGGGGGCCCGAAACACAGATACGCAGTATTTT